The text below deals with one TCR beta chain. This clone occurred once. Its antigen is unknown. Base qualities were left out, and no much larger clone turns up one base away. This sample is drawn from a study of blood T cell repertoires in COVID-19 (dated by TCRdb to 2020 to 2021). The study in broad terms: Samples from collaborators originated in the United States, Italy and Spain and spanned both the acute and convalescent phases of COVID-19. The material from the prospective study consisted of cDNA or gDNA derived from T cells, B-cell-depleted T cells, or PBMCs. The dataset comprised deeply sampled blood TCRbeta repertoires from subjects exposed to, actively infected with, or recovered from COVID-19. The repertoires were released in a freely available public database meant as a resource for research on the immune response to SARS-CoV-2. Samples came from the ongoing ImmuneRACE study (first 160 participants) plus 1,254 subjects from 6 global collaborators. A de-identified subject ID, COVID-19 status, age in years and sex were almost always included in the sample metadata. Where available, HLA class I and class II types were taken from metadata supplied by the sample provider and were not determined by assay-based typing. General conclusions and limits of the study: How much clinical and demographic metadata was included differed by source and by participant, and the metadata was provided uncurated.

The immunoSEQ Assay, a bias-controlled multiplex PCR, was used to amplify TCRbeta CDR3 regions from genomic DNA. In the paper's pipeline: Within the assay, amplification of reference gene primers was used to estimate how many nucleated cells each sample contained. Sequence reads were collapsed and filtered to measure the absolute abundance of every unique TCRbeta CDR3 rearrangement. For each sample, productive Simpson clonality was calculated as the square root of Simpson's diversity index over productive rearrangements. TCRdb's version of the immuneACCESS table is confined to in-frame rearrangements and falls short of the full clone set. An unresolved V gene accounts for under half of the shortfall where checked; the remainder is of unknown origin. For V, J and clone size, that table is used; D and trimming come from the DNA. A total of about 350,000 clones appear in this sample, roughly 90% of them only once. The ten biggest clones cover 0.95% to 1.1% of the sample.

V and J are trimmed by 4 bases and 5 bases, and the gene matches miss 17 bases of the junction. Measured from the cysteine to the phenylalanine, the CDR3 is 19 residues long. The sequence is cut down to CDR3 DNA, 57 bases in frame from base 1. CDR1 MNHNS and CDR2 SASEGT were looked up in the germline V gene. Participants in the prospective study were enrolled through a virtual design, were aged roughly 18 to 90 years, and lived in about 25 United States geographic areas. In the prospective study, cohorts were assigned on the basis of participant-reported clinical history obtained from a screening survey and a study questionnaire. Exposed participants had been in contact, within 2 weeks of entering the study, with a person who had a PCR-confirmed or clinician-diagnosed case of COVID-19. In the prospective study, whole blood, serum and a nasopharyngeal or oropharyngeal swab were collected from each participant by mobile phlebotomists. Prospective study participants could optionally give additional blood draws and questionnaires over an approximately 2-month period. Before DNA extraction, prospective study blood samples were shipped either frozen or at room temperature.

The sequenced sample consisted of PBMCs or T cells enriched from blood (not recorded which). This chain joins TRBV6-1 to TRBJ2-2, with 9 bases aligning to TRBD1. This clonotype was obtained from a young woman who had been exposed to COVID-19. DNA sequence: TGTGCCAGCAGTGTCGGGGGACAGGGTGTCTTCTCTAGGACCGGGGAGCTGTTTTTT. It is translated as CASSVGGQGVFSRTGELFF.